What follows are 31 T cell receptor beta chains derived from one specimen sequenced in a study of blood T cell repertoires in COVID-19. Repertoires were generated with immunoSEQ multiplex PCR, while TCRdb's copy carries only in-frame clones and drops some. The sample carries 200,000 or so clones, roughly 90% recorded once. Sequences were obtained from peripheral blood. These receptors were taken from a woman in her fifties or sixties with acute or convalescent COVID-19.

The chain uses TRBV2 and TRBJ1-2; D is undetermined. V was clipped by 5 bases and J by 2 bases, with 12 bases between them. The germline V gene has CDR1 SNHLY and CDR2 FYNNEI. This CDR3 has 14 amino acids. CDR3 coding DNA: TGTGCCAGCAGTCCATGGGCAGCAAACTATGGCTACACCTTC. The encoded protein is CASSPWAANYGYTF.

The chain carries TRBV18 and TRBJ1-4; 7 positions agree with TRBD1. In germline, CDR1 is KGHSH, CDR2 LQKENI. Trimming removed 3 bases from V and 2 bases from J; junction bases left unmatched: 12. CDR3 size: 18 residues. CDR3 nucleotides: TGTGCCAGCTCACCGGCTGGTCGACAGGGAAGGACTAATGAAAAACTGTTTTTT. As protein: CASSPAGRQGRTNEKLFF.

The rearrangement links TRBV3-1 (or the pseudogene TRBV3-2) to TRBJ1-3, with TRBD1 identical over 9 bases. V trimming: 4 bases; J trimming: 0 bases; junction bases outside the gene matches: 4. The CDR3 runs 16 residues. Germline V gives CDR1 LGHDT, CDR2 YNNKEL (reference sequence). CDR3 DNA sequence: TGTGCCAGCAGCCTTGACAGGGGGGGCTCTGGAAACACCATATATTTT. The encoded protein is CASSLDRGGSGNTIYF.

The V and J genes are TRBV12-5 and TRBJ2-5; the D is unclear. V gave up 7 bases and J gave up 5 bases, with 8 bases separating them. Looked up from germline, CDR1 is LGHNT and CDR2 is FRNRAP. The CDR3 length is 11 residues. CDR3 coding DNA: TGTGCTAGTGCCCTCGGGGAGACCCAGTACTTC. This encodes CASALGETQYF.

This clone has a count of ten or more. The chain is built from TRBV4-2 and TRBJ2-7; D unresolved. V dropped 9 bases and J dropped 4 bases, with 4 bases sitting between them. CDR1 and CDR2 from the germline V gene are LGHNA and YNFKEQ. This CDR3 has 9 amino acids. CDR3 sequence reads: CASNYEQYF. Written as DNA, the CDR3 is TGTGCCAGTAATTACGAGCAGTACTTC.

The V call is TRBV28, the J call TRBJ2-2; 12 bases agree with TRBD1. The junction had 10 bases not matched to a gene; V was cut back by 6 bases and J by 8 bases. CDR1 and CDR2 (germline): MDHEN, SYDVKM. The CDR3 has 16 residues. This chain's CDR3 is CASRPPGTGGSGELFF. The CDR3 DNA reads TGTGCCAGCAGACCCCCAGGGACAGGGGGCTCGGGGGAGCTGTTTTTT.

The chain recombines TRBV4-1 with TRBJ1-3, with D maybe TRBD1 (6 bases). CDR1 MGHRA and CDR2 YSYEKL come from the germline V gene. The CDR3 is 18 amino acids. V was cut by 2 bases and J by 0 bases, with 17 bases left in between. CDR3 DNA: TGCGCCAGCAGCCAAACTGAGAGGACAGATTTCTCTGGAAACACCATATATTTT. Translated, it gives CASSQTERTDFSGNTIYF.

The CDR3 coding sequence is TGTGCCAGCAGCTTGGACCAGGGTTTTTCACCCCTCCACTTT. Protein: CASSLDQGFSPLHF. The rearrangement uses TRBV5-6 and TRBJ1-6; D is possibly TRBD1 (5 bases). The germline gives CDR1 SGHDT, CDR2 YYEEEE. V was shortened by 0 bases and J by 9 bases, with 10 bases between the two germline ends. This CDR3 comprises 14 residues.

The chain is built from TRBV11-2 and TRBJ2-3; TRBD2 aligns across 9 bases. With V trimmed by 5 bases and J by 1 base, 4 bases remained unmatched. Looked up from germline, CDR1 is SGHAT and CDR2 is FQNNGV. This CDR3 comprises 15 residues. The CDR3 protein is CASSLPSGGTDTQYF. DNA of the CDR3: TGTGCCAGCAGCCTCCCTAGCGGGGGCACAGATACGCAGTATTTT.

J is TRBJ1-3 and V is TRBV7-2; TRBD1 matches at 9 bases. The CDR3 is 18 residues long. The ends lost 4 bases at V and 4 bases at J; junction bases unmatched: 14. The germline CDR1 and CDR2 sequences are SGHTA and FQGNSA. The CDR3 spells CASSSSGPGTGTGNTIYF. As DNA, the CDR3 is TGTGCCAGCAGCTCCAGCGGTCCCGGGACAGGGACCGGAAACACCATATATTTT. Based on the CDR3 plus reference TRBV7-2 and TRBJ1-3, the full variable domain is GAGVSQSPSNKVTEKGKDVELRCDPISGHTALYWYRQSLGQGLEFLIYFQGNSAPDKSGLPSDRFSAERTGGSVSTLTIQRTQQEDSAVYLCASSSSGPGTGTGNTIYFGEGSWLTVV.

The gene calls are TRBV2 and TRBJ2-1; no firm D call. The V end was cut by 6 bases, the J end by 1 base, with 10 bases between. The CDR3 has 14 amino acids. Germline CDR1 and CDR2: SNHLY and FYNNEI. The CDR3 sequence is CASRALESYNEQFF. The CDR3 bases are TGTGCCAGCAGGGCCCTAGAGTCCTACAATGAGCAGTTCTTC. Drawing the rest from reference TRBV2 and TRBJ2-1, the complete variable domain is EPEVTQTPSHQVTQMGQEVILRCVPISNHLYFYWYRQILGQKVEFLVSFYNNEISEKSEIFDDQFSVERPDGSNFTLKIRSTKLEDSAMYFCASRALESYNEQFFGPGTRLTVL.

This chain uses TRBV19 with TRBJ2-5; D is undetermined. CDR3 length: 15 residues. Germline-derived CDR1 and CDR2 are LNHDA and SQIVND (reference sequence). Trimming pared 3 bases from V and 0 bases from J, leaving 11 bases between. This chain's CDR3 is CASSITASNQETQYF. The CDR3, as DNA: TGTGCCAGTAGTATTACAGCCAGCAACCAAGAGACCCAGTACTTC.

The V gene is TRBV2, the J gene TRBJ1-2; D not certain. CDR3 length: 12 amino acids. Germline V gene lookup returns CDR1 SNHLY and CDR2 FYNNEI. V was cut by 6 bases and J by 7 bases, with 12 bases left in between. In DNA form, the CDR3 reads TGTGCCAGCAGGGATGGGTGGGCTGGCTACACCTTC. Residues: CASRDGWAGYTF.

The V gene is TRBV30, the J gene TRBJ2-7; TRBD2 matches at 10 bases. The CDR3 sequence is 17 residues long. With 3 bases clipped from V and 3 bases from J, the junction kept 14 bases outside the gene matches. Looked up from germline, CDR1 is GTSNPN and CDR2 is SVGIG (reference sequence). This chain's CDR3 is CAWSNRLGTSGDYEQYF. In nucleotides, the CDR3 is TGTGCCTGGAGCAATCGGCTTGGCACTAGCGGGGACTACGAGCAGTACTTC.

Here the CDR3 reads CASSRFPAGSVSAFF. The CDR3 nucleotides read TGTGCCAGCAGCCGCTTTCCCGCAGGGTCTGTGTCGGCTTTCTTT. The chain couples TRBV6-5 to TRBJ1-1, with D maybe TRBD1 (5 bases). Trimming took off 6 bases at V and 11 bases at J, with 25 bases between the two ends. Looked up from germline, CDR1 is MNHEY and CDR2 is SVGAGI. CDR3 size: 15 residues.

The V call is TRBV7-2, the J call TRBJ1-2; D is undetermined. This CDR3 is 13 amino acids long. Between the trimmed V and J ends, which lost 1 base and 7 bases, there was a span of 10 bases. Germline V gives CDR1 SGHTA, CDR2 FQGNSA. The CDR3 region is CASSLVRGGGYTF. The DNA for the CDR3 is TGTGCCAGCAGCTTAGTTCGCGGCGGTGGCTACACCTTC.

V gene TRBV7-2 combines with J gene TRBJ2-1; D gene unclear. The CDR3 is 12 amino acids. Per the germline V gene, CDR1 is SGHTA and CDR2 is FQGNSA. Between the trimmed V and J ends, which lost 1 base and 9 bases, there was a span of 7 bases. In DNA, the CDR3 is TGTGCCAGCAGCTTAGTGCCGGGTGAGCAGTTCTTC. Its translation is CASSLVPGEQFF. Full variable domain (missing parts from reference TRBV7-2 and TRBJ2-1): GAGVSQSPSNKVTEKGKDVELRCDPISGHTALYWYRQSLGQGLEFLIYFQGNSAPDKSGLPSDRFSAERTGGSVSTLTIQRTQQEDSAVYLCASSLVPGEQFFGPGTRLTVL.

This clone has just a few counts. The chain uses TRBV13 and TRBJ1-1; 7 nucleotides align to TRBD1. CDR3 length equals 14 residues. V shed 5 bases, J shed 1 base, and the junction held 4 bases outside the gene matches. CDR1 is PRHDT, CDR2 FYEKMQ, per germline (reference sequence). The CDR3 DNA reads as TGTGCCAGCAGCGTACGACAGGGGAACACTGAAGCTTTCTTT. As protein: CASSVRQGNTEAFF.

The chain joins TRBV5-1 to TRBJ2-3; tentative D call: TRBD2 (5 bases). Trimming shortened V by 7 bases and J by 6 bases, and 12 bases separated the two germline ends. This CDR3 contains 12 residues. CDR1 and CDR2 from the germline V gene are SGHRS and YFSETQ. The CDR3 sequence is CASAEARDTQYF. The CDR3 DNA sequence: TGCGCCAGCGCGGAGGCTAGGGATACGCAGTATTTT.

V gene TRBV27 combines with J gene TRBJ2-7, with 7 bases matching TRBD1. CDR1 is MNHEY and CDR2 is SMNVEV in the germline V gene (reference sequence). Trimming removed 6 bases from V and 5 bases from J; junction bases left unmatched: 13. CDR3 length: 15 amino acids. The CDR3 DNA is TGTGCCAGCAGCGAAGGGGGCGGACAAGACGACGAGCAGTACTTC. This translates into CASSEGGGQDDEQYF.

The V gene is TRBV28, the J gene TRBJ2-1; D is perhaps TRBD1 (6 bases). Trimming shortened V by 6 bases and J by 5 bases, and 20 bases separated the two germline ends. This CDR3 is 16 amino acids long. Germline assignment: CDR1 MDHEN and CDR2 SYDVKM. The CDR3 protein is CASSPQTGNIDNEQFF. The DNA for the CDR3 is TGTGCCAGCAGCCCCCAAACAGGGAACATTGACAATGAGCAGTTCTTC.

This chain uses TRBV7-2 with TRBJ1-4, with a weak D call TRBD1 (6 bases). Germline lookup yields CDR1 SGHTA and CDR2 FQGNSA. The CDR3 loop spans 18 amino acids. Trimming removed 3 bases at V and 3 bases at J, with 20 bases between. CDR3 sequence (DNA): TGTGCCAGCAGCTTGGGGGGGCAGGGCCTAGTGGCTAATGAAAAACTGTTTTTT. Residues: CASSLGGQGLVANEKLFF.

The rearrangement joins TRBV4-2 to TRBJ1-2; 8 bases line up with TRBD1. The ends lost 1 base at V and 4 bases at J; junction bases unmatched: 2. The CDR3 runs to 14 residues. The V gene's germline CDR1 is LGHNA and CDR2 YNFKEQ. CDR3 sequence (DNA): TGTGCCAGCAGCCAAGGGACAGGGCGCTATGGCTACACCTTC. Encoded protein: CASSQGTGRYGYTF.

The chain links TRBV6-5 to TRBJ1-2; D unclear. The length of the CDR3 is 13 residues. Germline lookup yields CDR1 MNHEY and CDR2 SVGAGI. Trimming removed 7 bases from V and 4 bases from J, with 13 bases in between. The CDR3 region is CASIPDDCYGYTF. The CDR3 nucleotides are TGTGCCAGCATCCCAGACGACTGCTATGGCTACACCTTC.

This clone appeared a few times. The chain is built from TRBV2 and TRBJ2-5; a weak D match, TRBD1 (5 bases). Germline CDR1 is SNHLY and CDR2 is FYNNEI. The CDR3 is 15 amino acids. V was clipped by 2 bases and J by 5 bases, with 15 bases between them. As DNA, the CDR3 is TGTGCCAGCAGTGAATCCAGGGTCCCCGGGGAGACCCAGTACTTC. It is translated as CASSESRVPGETQYF.

J is TRBJ2-4 and V is TRBV30; 9 bases agree with TRBD1. Germline V gives CDR1 GTSNPN, CDR2 SVGIG (reference sequence). The CDR3 totals 18 residues. Trimming cost V 5 bases and J 0 bases; bases outside gene matches: 14. The CDR3 here is CAWLDPGQGVAAKNIQYF. The CDR3, as DNA: TGTGCCTGGCTCGATCCGGGACAGGGTGTGGCAGCCAAAAACATTCAGTACTTC.

The chain links TRBV7-1 to TRBJ2-7, with 16 bases lining up with TRBD2. TRBV7-1 is reported as an ORF; its role is uncertain. The CDR3 loop spans 24 amino acids. Germline trimming cut 3 bases from V and 2 bases from J; bases unmatched to any gene: 25. CDR3 loop: CASSSPSVGQRGTSGRALTYEQYF. The CDR3 DNA reads TGTGCCAGCAGCTCCCCATCGGTGGGTCAGCGAGGGACTAGCGGGAGGGCCTTGACCTACGAGCAGTACTTC.

The chain uses TRBV6-1 and TRBJ1-3, with D maybe TRBD1 (5 bases). The V and J ends lost 1 base and 4 bases respectively, with 11 bases between them. There are 15 residues in the CDR3. Germline lookup yields CDR1 MNHNS and CDR2 SASEGT. The CDR3 here is CASSEGRVTGNTIYF. CDR3 coding DNA: TGTGCCAGCAGTGAAGGCAGGGTAACCGGAAACACCATATATTTT.

This clone was recorded only once. The chain combines TRBV29-1 with TRBJ2-5, with 9 positions matching TRBD1. The length of the CDR3 is 14 residues. J was trimmed by 5 bases and V by 5 bases; bases with no gene match: 9. CDR1 and CDR2 from the germline V gene are SQVTM and ANQGSEA. The CDR3 coding sequence is TGCAGCGTTAGCCCGGGACAGGGTCTGGAGACCCAGTACTTC. It yields the protein CSVSPGQGLETQYF.

The V and J genes are TRBV19 and TRBJ1-3, with D perhaps TRBD1 (5 bases). Germline V gives CDR1 LNHDA, CDR2 SQIVND (reference sequence). The CDR3 is 17 residues long. Trimming left V 7 bases short and J 0 bases short, with 19 bases between. The CDR3 loop is CASTPGGLSPSGNTIYF. CDR3 in DNA: TGTGCCAGTACCCCGGGGGGACTCTCCCCCTCTGGAAACACCATATATTTT.

The chain couples TRBV4-1 to TRBJ2-3, with D tentatively TRBD2 (7 bases). This CDR3 has 17 amino acids. CDR1 is MGHRA and CDR2 is YSYEKL in the germline V gene. V lost 2 bases, J lost 5 bases, and 20 bases lay in between. The CDR3 DNA is TGCGCCAGCAGCCAACCTACTAGGGGGGGGGCCCTAGATACGCAGTATTTT. It specifies CASSQPTRGGALDTQYF.